This T cell receptor beta chain was sequenced for a study of T-cell memory formation after mild COVID-19. Study findings and constraints: Of the contracting clones, CD4+ ones lay mainly in CM and EM, and CD8+ ones in EMRA. Proof of SARS-CoV-2 specificity was absent for the second-wave clones that crested on day 37.

TCR alpha and TCR beta cDNA libraries carrying sample barcodes and UMIs came from 5'RACE with constant-segment primers. MiXCR was run by TCRdb on the 5' RACE reads, yielding one entry per CDR3 protein. The sample includes some 65,000 distinct CDR3 sequences, 16% seen only once; the top ten take 25% to 35%. The CDR3 has 13 amino acids. Looked up from germline, CDR1 is SGHAT and CDR2 is FQNNGV. The trim removed 9 bases at V and 4 bases at J, leaving 3 bases unmatched. Remarks on this clonotype: What it binds is not known.

This chain connects TRBV11-2 to TRBJ2-3; the match to TRBD2 covers 11 bases. Input material: PBMCs or a T cell subset sorted from them (not recorded which). This receptor was taken from an adult woman who had mild COVID-19 (a few samples of this study predate the infection). Cell type and time point are not known. CDR3 nucleotides: TGTGCCAGTAGCGGGGGGGCCCCAGATACGCAGTATTTT. It encodes CASSGGAPDTQYF.